Listed below are T cell receptor beta chains from one sample, sequenced in a study of CD8 T cells in Susac syndrome. In TCRdb, the immunoSEQ multiplex PCR reads were re-called with MiXCR into one record per CDR3 protein. The table includes a few hundred thousand distinct CDR3 sequences, less than 95% detected once. The sample comprised CD4+ T cells from PBMCs. The receptors were sampled from a human donor with Susac syndrome. Both conserved end residues are part of each CDR3. Fields, in order: V gene, J gene, CDR3 protein.

v_gene: TRBV28
j_gene: TRBJ2-7
CDR3aa: CASRSRGSQPHGQYF

v_gene: TRBV7-2
j_gene: TRBJ1-5
CDR3aa: CASSPRGGTADQPQHF

v_gene: TRBV9
j_gene: TRBJ2-5
CDR3aa: CASSARLAGQETQYF

v_gene: TRBV20-1
j_gene: TRBJ2-7
CDR3aa: CSVDREDYEQYF

v_gene: TRBV10-3
j_gene: TRBJ2-7
CDR3aa: CAISESGQGYEQYF

v_gene: TRBV15
j_gene: TRBJ1-1
CDR3aa: CATSRDLVNTEAFF

v_gene: TRBV20-1
j_gene: TRBJ2-7
CDR3aa: CSARDQGTIYEQYF

v_gene: TRBV29-1
j_gene: TRBJ1-5
CDR3aa: CSVSKGAGDQPQHF

v_gene: TRBV6-2/TRBV6-3
j_gene: TRBJ2-7
CDR3aa: CASTGTADYEQYF

v_gene: TRBV6-5
j_gene: TRBJ1-1
CDR3aa: CASSYSPGAGNTEAFF

v_gene: TRBV24-1
j_gene: TRBJ1-5
CDR3aa: CATSDSTGLDQPQHF

v_gene: TRBV18
j_gene: TRBJ2-7
CDR3aa: CASSPRESEQYF

v_gene: TRBV6-5
j_gene: TRBJ2-5
CDR3aa: CASSYSRGDAWAQYF

v_gene: TRBV7-2
j_gene: TRBJ1-1
CDR3aa: CASSTYTGNTEAFF

v_gene: TRBV11-2
j_gene: TRBJ1-4
CDR3aa: CASSWTTGGNEKLFF

v_gene: TRBV24-1
j_gene: TRBJ2-2
CDR3aa: CATSDPDSLFTGELFF

v_gene: TRBV5-4
j_gene: TRBJ2-5
CDR3aa: CASGPSGGAGSETQYF

v_gene: TRBV9
j_gene: TRBJ2-1
CDR3aa: CASSVKDGYNEQFF

v_gene: TRBV29-1
j_gene: TRBJ2-1
CDR3aa: CSVGDRGGEQFF

v_gene: TRBV6-2/TRBV6-3
j_gene: TRBJ1-1
CDR3aa: CASIHGTARNTEAFF

v_gene: TRBV14
j_gene: TRBJ2-7
CDR3aa: CASSHDRDYEQYF

v_gene: TRBV20-1
j_gene: TRBJ2-1
CDR3aa: CSASWPHTLVQSEQFF

v_gene: TRBV6-6
j_gene: TRBJ1-6
CDR3aa: CASSHPPGQGNSPLHF

v_gene: TRBV27
j_gene: TRBJ1-5
CDR3aa: CASSSDRGSQPQHF

v_gene: TRBV30
j_gene: TRBJ1-6
CDR3aa: CAWNQGFNSPLHF

v_gene: TRBV7-8
j_gene: TRBJ1-6
CDR3aa: CASSLALTGSSPLHF

v_gene: TRBV30
j_gene: TRBJ2-7
CDR3aa: CAWSVPGKHSYEQYF

v_gene: TRBV5-1
j_gene: TRBJ1-2
CDR3aa: CASRSIQGMNGYTF

v_gene: TRBV18
j_gene: TRBJ2-3
CDR3aa: CASSPPTTDTQYF

v_gene: TRBV5-1
j_gene: TRBJ2-7
CDR3aa: CASSLVAGGESYEQYF

v_gene: TRBV9
j_gene: TRBJ1-6
CDR3aa: CASSDRPGGYNSPLHF

v_gene: TRBV19
j_gene: TRBJ1-1
CDR3aa: CASIVRGGTEAFF

v_gene: TRBV7-9
j_gene: TRBJ1-5
CDR3aa: CASSFGQSNQPQHF

v_gene: TRBV6-5
j_gene: TRBJ1-2
CDR3aa: CASSYLQTGVLFNFGYTF

v_gene: TRBV7-2
j_gene: TRBJ1-2
CDR3aa: CASSLVGPPLGGYTF